The 21 T cell receptor beta chains below were found in one sample sequenced in a study of shared clonotypes between healthy human individuals. The assay was immunoSEQ multiplex PCR, and TCRdb's table has in-frame clones only and misses some. The sample carries approximately 980,000 clones, approximately 76% recorded once. Sequencing used memory CD4+ T cells sorted from blood. Described subset: CD45RA-negative fraction. These TCRs come from a man between 18 and 35 years old in good health.

This rearrangement joins TRBV15 to TRBJ1-4; the D is unclear. The CDR3 sequence is 14 residues long. The germline gives CDR1 LNHNV, CDR2 YYDKDF (reference sequence). V was cut by 6 bases and J by 4 bases, with 12 bases left in between. CDR3 nucleotide sequence: TGTGCCACCAGGGGGTTGTTGATTAATGAAAAACTGTTTTTT. It specifies CATRGLLINEKLFF.

The genes are TRBV6-1 and TRBJ2-1, with 7 bases fitting TRBD1. V lost 7 bases, J lost 7 bases, and 10 bases stayed unmatched. The CDR3 is 14 residues long. Germline CDR1 reads MNHNS; CDR2 reads SASEGT. The CDR3 loop is CASILNRGTNEQFF. CDR3 coding DNA: TGTGCCAGCATCCTAAACAGGGGAACTAATGAGCAGTTCTTC.

The chain has TRBV28 and TRBJ1-5, with a weak D call TRBD1 (5 bases). The CDR3 loop spans 16 amino acids. CDR1 is MDHEN, CDR2 SYDVKM, per germline. V was trimmed by 6 bases and J by 0 bases, leaving 15 bases between them. CDR3 in amino acids: CASSPRGAGSNQPQHF. In DNA, the CDR3 is TGTGCCAGCAGCCCCCGAGGGGCAGGTAGCAATCAGCCCCAGCATTTT. Together with reference TRBV28 and TRBJ1-5, the CDR3 gives the full variable domain: DVKVTQSSRYLVKRTGEKVFLECVQDMDHENMFWYRQDPGLGLRLIYFSYDVKMKEKGDIPEGYSVSREKKERFSLILESASTNQTSMYLCASSPRGAGSNQPQHFGDGTRLSIL.

This rearrangement joins TRBV18 to TRBJ2-7; 15 positions agree with TRBD2. Germline lookup yields CDR1 KGHSH and CDR2 LQKENI. The ends lost 3 bases at V and 1 base at J; junction bases unmatched: 1. CDR3 length equals 16 residues. CDR3 protein: CASSPGLAGGSYEQYF. CDR3 nucleotides: TGTGCCAGCTCACCGGGACTAGCGGGAGGTTCCTACGAGCAGTACTTC. Based on the CDR3 plus reference TRBV18 and TRBJ2-7, the full variable domain is NAGVMQNPRHLVRRRGQEARLRCSPMKGHSHVYWYRQLPEEGLKFMVYLQKENIIDESGMPKERFSAEFPKEGPSILRIQQVVRGDSAAYFCASSPGLAGGSYEQYFGPGTRLTVT.

This rearrangement joins TRBV28 to TRBJ2-7; 11 bases map to TRBD1. This CDR3 has 15 residues. Germline-derived CDR1 and CDR2 are MDHEN and SYDVKM. V lost 6 bases and J lost 5; bases outside the gene matches: 9. CDR3 residues: CASRRPGQGDHEQYF. Written as DNA, the CDR3 is TGTGCCAGCAGACGACCGGGACAGGGGGACCACGAGCAGTACTTC.

J is TRBJ1-3 and V is TRBV7-9; no clear D gene. There are 18 residues in the CDR3. Germline V CDR1 and CDR2: SEHNR, FQNEAQ (reference sequence). The V gene lost 5 bases and the J gene lost 0 bases, with 20 bases spanning the gap. The CDR3 bases are TGTGCCAGCAGCCACCTTTTACGGAAAATTGACTCTGGAAACACCATATATTTT. Its translation is CASSHLLRKIDSGNTIYF. The full variable domain, with the rest looked up from reference TRBV7-9 and TRBJ1-3, is DTGVSQNPRHKITKRGQNVTFRCDPISEHNRLYWYRQTLGQGPEFLTYFQNEAQLEKSRLLSDRFSAERPKGSFSTLEIQRTEQGDSAMYLCASSHLLRKIDSGNTIYFGEGSWLTVV.

The J gene is TRBJ2-1, the V gene TRBV11-2, with D tentatively TRBD1 (5 bases). CDR3 length equals 15 residues. V was pared by 5 bases and J by 6 bases, with 17 bases between. CDR1 and CDR2 from the germline V gene are SGHAT and FQNNGV. The CDR3 nucleotides read TGTGCCAGCAGCATGGGGCGGAAGATGAGCAATGAGCAGTTCTTC. Its translation: CASSMGRKMSNEQFF. Supplemented by reference TRBV11-2 and TRBJ2-1, the full variable domain reads EAGVAQSPRYKIIEKRQSVAFWCNPISGHATLYWYQQILGQGPKLLIQFQNNGVVDDSQLPKDRFSAERLKGVDSTLKIQPAKLEDSAVYLCASSMGRKMSNEQFFGPGTRLTVL.

This chain links TRBV4-2 with TRBJ2-1; possibly TRBD2 for D (6 bases). V shed 0 bases and J shed 9 bases, with 12 bases lying between them. This CDR3 has 14 residues. The germline V gene has CDR1 LGHNA and CDR2 YNFKEQ. The CDR3 loop is CASSQDWGLAEQFF. For the CDR3, the DNA is TGTGCCAGCAGCCAAGATTGGGGACTGGCTGAGCAGTTCTTC.

The chain couples TRBV6-1 to TRBJ2-7; 12 bases fit TRBD1. The CDR3 has 15 amino acids. Trimming cost V 5 bases and J 3 bases; bases outside gene matches: 5. CDR1 and CDR2 (germline): MNHNS, SASEGT. CDR3 protein: CASSPGTGGFYEQYF. The CDR3 coding sequence is TGTGCCAGCAGTCCCGGGACAGGGGGCTTCTACGAGCAGTACTTC.

The chain employs TRBV4-3 and TRBJ2-6, with D maybe TRBD2 (6 bases). The CDR3 is 16 residues long. V lost 5 bases and J lost 1, with 12 bases in between. CDR1 is LGHNA and CDR2 is YSLEER in the germline V gene. The DNA for the CDR3 is TGCGCCAGCAGCTGGGGGGACGGGTCTGGGGCCAACGTCCTGACTTTC. Translated: CASSWGDGSGANVLTF.

The J gene is TRBJ1-4, the V gene TRBV28; 10 bases align to TRBD1. Germline assignment: CDR1 MDHEN and CDR2 SYDVKM. V trimming: 5 bases; J trimming: 5 bases; junction bases outside the gene matches: 11. The CDR3 totals 17 residues. CDR3 in DNA: TGTGCCAGCAGTCTCCCATCACCGGGACAGGGGAATGAAAAACTGTTTTTT. It yields the protein CASSLPSPGQGNEKLFF.

Written as DNA, the CDR3 is TGTGCCAGCAGCTTCTCCAGCCCTGGAAACACCATATATTTT. Its translation is CASSFSSPGNTIYF. The rearrangement links TRBV5-8 to TRBJ1-3; D is unresolved. Trimming took 2 bases from V and 2 from J, leaving 8 bases between them. This CDR3 region has 14 residues. Per the germline V gene, CDR1 is SGHTS and CDR2 is YDEGEE.

The J gene is TRBJ2-3, the V gene TRBV6-5; D is perhaps TRBD1 (5 bases). Germline CDR1 is MNHEY and CDR2 is SVGAGI. There are 13 residues in the CDR3. V shed 7 bases and J shed 2 bases, with 10 bases lying between them. DNA of the CDR3: TGTGCCAGCATGGGGCGGACCACAGATACGCAGTATTTT. This gives the protein CASMGRTTDTQYF.

This clone was picked up a small number of times. The chain couples TRBV5-1 to TRBJ2-7, with 8 bases fitting TRBD1. The CDR3 covers 15 residues. From germline, CDR1 is SGHRS and CDR2 YFSETQ. V lost 1 base to trimming and J lost 2 bases; unmatched junction nucleotides: 5. The CDR3 DNA reads TGCGCCAGCAGCTTGTCTTGGACAGGGCCCTACGAGCAGTACTTC. Encoded protein: CASSLSWTGPYEQYF.

The chain carries TRBV11-2 and TRBJ2-4; D may be TRBD1 (5 bases). Trimming pared 6 bases from V and 6 bases from J, leaving 12 bases between. The CDR3 has 13 residues. Per germline, CDR1 SGHAT and CDR2 FQNNGV. CDR3 residues: CASRQAQGNIQYF. The CDR3 coding sequence is TGTGCCAGCAGACAAGCCCAGGGAAACATTCAGTACTTC.

Only one count was recorded for this clone. Possible read error: a much larger clone is one base away. The chain uses TRBV28 and TRBJ2-5; D possibly matches TRBD1 or TRBD2 (5 bases each). Trimming took 5 bases from V and 4 from J, leaving 5 bases between them. CDR1 and CDR2 (germline): MDHEN, SYDVKM. This CDR3 is 11 amino acids long. The CDR3 region is CASSGGETQYF. DNA of the CDR3: TGTGCCAGCAGTGGGGGAGAGACCCAGTACTTC.

This clone was seen a single time. The chain joins TRBV7-3 to TRBJ2-6, with 11 bases matching TRBD1. V lost 2 bases and J lost 0; bases outside the gene matches: 6. Germline CDR1 and CDR2: SGHTA and FQGTGA. The CDR3 has 19 residues. The CDR3 region is CASSLRSGTGGSGANVLTF. The CDR3 coding sequence is TGTGCCAGCAGCTTACGCTCCGGGACAGGGGGCTCTGGGGCCAACGTCCTGACTTTC.

In the case of this clone: A single base separates this from a much larger clone, so it may be a read error. This chain links TRBV6-5 with TRBJ2-7, with TRBD2 identical over 14 bases. This CDR3 is 14 amino acids long. V shed 5 bases, J shed 5 bases, and the junction held 2 bases outside the gene matches. Germline values: CDR1 MNHEY, CDR2 SVGAGI. In DNA, the CDR3 is TGTGCCAGCAGTGGGACTAGCGGGAGCCACGAGCAGTACTTC. Translating it yields CASSGTSGSHEQYF.

The V call is TRBV27, the J call TRBJ2-4; D remains unclear. This CDR3 is built from 21 residues. Between the trimmed V and J ends, which lost 7 bases and 0 bases, there was a span of 31 bases. Germline loops: CDR1 MNHEY, CDR2 SMNVEV (reference sequence). The CDR3 coding sequence is TGTGCCAGCACGCCATTCAGTACCCCCCTTAGGTACCCACTAGCCAAAAACATTCAGTACTTC. It is translated as CASTPFSTPLRYPLAKNIQYF.

J is TRBJ2-2 and V is TRBV5-4; D uncertain. This CDR3 comprises 14 residues. V was trimmed by 4 bases and J by 4 bases, leaving 11 bases between them. CDR1 is SGHNT and CDR2 is YYREEE in the germline V gene (reference sequence). The CDR3 DNA sequence: TGTGCCAGCAGCCAGGACGCCTTCACCGGGGAGCTGTTTTTT. It translates to CASSQDAFTGELFF.

The chain is built from TRBV28 and TRBJ1-2; TRBD1 aligns across 11 bases. The germline CDR1 and CDR2 sequences are MDHEN and SYDVKM. J lost 2 bases, V lost 5 bases, and 4 bases had no gene match. This CDR3 is built from 15 residues. As DNA, the CDR3 is TGTGCCAGCAGTACCGGGACAGGGGGGAACTATGGCTACACCTTC. Its protein product is CASSTGTGGNYGYTF.